Following are 10 T cell receptor beta chains from one sample sequenced in a study of CD8 T cells in ankylosing spondylitis. TCRdb fed the 5' RACE reads into MiXCR, producing one record per CDR3 protein. The sample consists of 200,000 to 250,000 distinct CDR3 sequences, 20% to 30% of them appearing once. The sequencing sample was made of blood, either unsorted or a sorted T cell fraction (not recorded which). The receptors derive from a male donor with ankylosing spondylitis or in good health (not recorded which).

V gene TRBV5-6 combines with J gene TRBJ2-7; 8 bases map to TRBD1. Unmatched junction bases numbered 5, after V lost 0 bases and J lost 0 bases. The germline V gene encodes CDR1 SGHDT and CDR2 YYEEEE. This CDR3 has 16 residues. The CDR3 sequence: CASSLVGTGHSYEQYF. Written as DNA, the CDR3 is TGTGCCAGCAGCTTGGTCGGGACAGGACACTCCTACGAGCAGTACTTC.

This clonotype was observed many times. The genes are TRBV5-1 and TRBJ2-7, with D perhaps TRBD2 (6 bases). Per germline, CDR1 SGHRS and CDR2 YFSETQ. The CDR3 is made up of 14 amino acids. The V and J ends lost 0 bases and 7 bases respectively, with 14 bases between them. This CDR3 is CASSLEWGGREQYF. The CDR3 DNA reads TGCGCCAGCAGCTTGGAGTGGGGAGGTCGGGAGCAGTACTTC.

This clonotype was recorded at least ten times. The chain has TRBV9 and TRBJ2-7; 8 bases match TRBD2. V gave up 0 bases and J gave up 0 bases; unmatched junction bases: 2. Germline V gene data show CDR1 as SGDLS and CDR2 as YYNGEE. The CDR3 is 15 amino acids. CDR3 coding DNA: TGTGCCAGCAGCGTAGCGGGAGGGTTCTCCTACGAGCAGTACTTC. As protein: CASSVAGGFSYEQYF.

This clonotype was counted at least ten times. V and J are TRBV3-1 and TRBJ1-2; D not certain. Germline V lookup: CDR1 LGHDT, CDR2 YNNKEL (reference sequence). V lost 2 bases and J 1 base, leaving 8 bases between the germline ends. This CDR3 is 14 amino acids long. CDR3 sequence: CASSQPASNYGYTF. In nucleotides, the CDR3 is TGTGCCAGCAGCCAACCAGCAAGTAACTATGGCTACACCTTC. Supplemented by reference TRBV3-1 and TRBJ1-2, the full variable domain reads DTAVSQTPKYLVTQMGNDKSIKCEQNLGHDTMYWYKQDSKKFLKIMFSYNNKELIINETVPNRFSPKSPDKAHLNLHINSLELGDSAVYFCASSQPASNYGYTFGSGTRLTVV.

This clonotype showed up many times. This rearrangement joins TRBV12-3 or TRBV12-4 to TRBJ2-7; D assignment may be TRBD1 or TRBD2 (6 bases each). Trimming took off 2 bases at V and 3 bases at J, with 11 bases between the two ends. The CDR3 contains 14 residues. The chain's CDR3 is CASSLNGGGYEQYF. DNA of the CDR3: TGTGCCAGCAGTTTAAACGGGGGCGGCTACGAGCAGTACTTC.

This clonotype was recorded a few times. The chain joins TRBV6-5 to TRBJ2-2, with TRBD2 as a possible D gene (5 bases). V gave up 0 bases and J gave up 0 bases, with 11 bases separating them. This CDR3 contains 17 residues. Germline V CDR1 and CDR2: MNHEY, SVGAGI. The CDR3 loop reads CASSYSIAPTNTGELFF. The DNA of the CDR3 is TGTGCCAGCAGTTACTCGATAGCGCCTACGAACACCGGGGAGCTGTTTTTT.

The sample holds many counts of this clonotype. The rearrangement links TRBV12-3 or TRBV12-4 to TRBJ2-1, with no clear D. This CDR3 has 14 amino acids. With 3 bases removed from V and 7 bases from J, the gap between germline ends came to 13 bases. CDR3 nucleotides: TGTGCCAGCAGTTTTGGCTTGACGAGGAATGAGCAGTTCTTC. Residues: CASSFGLTRNEQFF.

This clonotype was recorded many times. Here the CDR3 DNA reads TGCGCCAGCAGCCAAGGGCTTTTGCGGGCAACCGCGAACACCGGGGAGCTGTTTTTT. Its protein is CASSQGLLRATANTGELFF. V and J are TRBV4-1 and TRBJ2-2; a possible D gene is TRBD2 (5 bases). CDR1 and CDR2 from the germline V gene are MGHRA and YSYEKL. The length of the CDR3 is 19 residues. The V gene lost 1 base and the J gene lost 0 bases, with 18 bases spanning the gap.

The table lists this clonotype with many counts. The chain couples TRBV5-1 to TRBJ2-1; TRBD2 matches at 8 bases. This CDR3 region has 16 residues. Germline V gene sequence: CDR1 SGHRS, CDR2 YFSETQ. With V trimmed by 4 bases and J by 1 base, 7 bases remained unmatched. CDR3 bases: TGCGCCAGCAGCATCGGCGGCGGGAGGTCCTACAATGAGCAGTTCTTC. This translates into CASSIGGGRSYNEQFF.

This clonotype was counted many times. The chain combines TRBV5-6 with TRBJ2-3, with 9 bases lining up with TRBD1. This CDR3 has 16 amino acids. Germline V gene data show CDR1 as SGHDT and CDR2 as YYEEEE. Unmatched junction bases numbered 8, after V lost 4 bases and J lost 2 bases. In nucleotides, the CDR3 is TGTGCCAGCAGCGGTCCCGGGACAGGGTACACAGATACGCAGTATTTT. Protein: CASSGPGTGYTDTQYF.